This T cell receptor (beta chain) is drawn from a study of Ad26.COV2.S vaccination and SARS-CoV-2 variants. Study summary: Trial arm assignment for the donor was COV1001 Ad26.COV2.S.

The V gene end was trimmed by 4 bases and the J gene end by 12 bases; junction bases not matched to a gene: 11. The CDR3 loop spans 14 amino acids. Germline V CDR1 and CDR2: KGHSY, FQNENV. The assay was immunoSEQ multiplex PCR, and TCRdb's table has in-frame clones only and misses some. The table lists approximately 480,000 clones, roughly 87% of them singletons, with about 13% in the top ten. The treatment here: around 19 received Ad26.COV2.S at low or high dose, single or two shots; about 5 received placebo; per-sample allocation not given. The study sampled participants on day 63 after the first vaccine or placebo injection.

The source of this sequence is a person aged 18-65 years who received the Ad26.COV2.S COVID-19 vaccine or a placebo. The sample consisted of peripheral blood, taken in a trial of Ad26.COV2.S vaccine versus placebo. This chain joins TRBV16 and TRBJ2-1, with 8 bases fitting TRBD2. The DNA of the CDR3 is TGTGCCAGCAGCCCCATACGTCGGGAGGGAGTGCAGTTCTTC. Amino acids: CASSPIRREGVQFF. Based on the CDR3 plus reference TRBV16 and TRBJ2-1, the full variable domain is GEEVAQTPKHLVRGEGQKAKLYCAPIKGHSYVFWYQQVLKNEFKFLISFQNENVFDETGMPKERFSAKCLPNSPCSLEIQATKLEDSAVYFCASSPIRREGVQFFGPGTRLTVL.